This entry describes one T cell receptor beta chain. This specimen belongs to a study of blood T cells in healthy people across ages. Through a sample-barcoded 5' primer and a J-beta primer mix, a second PCR was run for 7 to 11 cycles. From the 5' RACE reads, TCRdb called clonotypes with MiXCR, one entry per CDR3 protein. This sample has approximately 690,000 distinct CDR3 sequences, with about 53% found just once. The J segment lost 0 bases and the V segment lost 0 bases, leaving 10 bases of the junction unmatched. This CDR3 has 19 residues. CDR1 DFQATT and CDR2 SNEGSKA come from the germline V gene (reference sequence).

Sequencing input: blood. J is TRBJ2-1 and V is TRBV20-1, with 11 bases identical to TRBD2. The clonotype was recovered from a man aged 55 to 69 in good health. Here the CDR3 reads CSARDRASGGLSSYNEQFF. The CDR3 region has the DNA TGCAGTGCTAGAGATCGGGCTAGCGGGGGGCTGAGCTCCTACAATGAGCAGTTCTTC.